These 31 T cell receptor beta chains came from one sample sequenced in a study of OX40 agonist ivuxolimab in advanced cancers. Some clones are missing from TCRdb's copy, which holds only in-frame ones; the method was immunoSEQ multiplex PCR. The repertoire consists of about 69,000 clones, with about 90% occurring once and the leading ten covering roughly a tenth. The sample consisted of CD4+ or CD8+ T cells sorted from blood, taken in a trial of the OX40 agonist ivuxolimab. Every receptor here comes from an adult with an advanced solid tumor such as melanoma, head and neck, liver or kidney cancer.

The CDR3 region has the DNA TGTGCCAGCAGCCGCCGAGGGGAGGTCGGGGAGACCCAGTACTTC. As protein: CASSRRGEVGETQYF. The chain is built from TRBV7-3 and TRBJ2-5; TRBD2 is a possible D gene (6 bases). The V end was cut by 5 bases, the J end by 5 bases, with 18 bases between. The CDR3 covers 15 residues. CDR1 and CDR2 (germline): SGHTA, FQGTGA.

As to this clone: This sample also contains other DNA sequences that code for the same CDR3. The chain carries TRBV20-1 and TRBJ1-2; D unclear. There are 11 residues in the CDR3. Trimming took 1 base from V and 1 from J, leaving 1 base between them. Germline loops: CDR1 DFQATT, CDR2 SNEGSKA (reference sequence). This chain's CDR3 is CSARVNYGYTF. For the CDR3, the DNA is TGCAGTGCTAGAGTTAACTATGGCTACACCTTC.

The chain carries TRBV9 and TRBJ2-7; 9 bases map to TRBD2. Germline lookup yields CDR1 SGDLS and CDR2 YYNGEE. The ends lost 4 bases at V and 1 base at J; junction bases unmatched: 9. The CDR3 covers 16 residues. Here the CDR3 reads CASSPKGGLASYEQYF. CDR3 bases: TGTGCCAGCAGCCCAAAGGGGGGACTAGCTTCCTACGAGCAGTACTTC. The full variable domain, with the rest looked up from reference TRBV9 and TRBJ2-7, is DSGVTQTPKHLITATGQRVTLRCSPRSGDLSVYWYQQSLDQGLQFLIQYYNGEERAKGNILERFSAQQFPDLHSELNLSSLELGDSALYFCASSPKGGLASYEQYFGPGTRLTVT.

The chain joins TRBV6-5 to TRBJ1-3; D gene ambiguous. The CDR3 spans 15 residues. Germline V CDR1 and CDR2: MNHEY, SVGAGI. V lost 6 bases, J lost 0 bases, and 12 bases lay in between. As DNA, the CDR3 is TGTGCCAGCAGACGATCTTCCAGCTCTGGAAACACCATATATTTT. Its protein product is CASRRSSSSGNTIYF.

This clone has just one count. The rearrangement uses TRBV29-1 and TRBJ2-1, with 11 bases lining up with TRBD2. Germline V gene sequence: CDR1 SQVTM, CDR2 ANQGSEA. With V trimmed by 6 bases and J by 0 bases, 7 bases remained unmatched. CDR3 length: 16 amino acids. CDR3 amino acids: CSVPGLAASSYNEQFF. In DNA form, the CDR3 reads TGCAGCGTGCCGGGACTAGCGGCGAGCTCCTACAATGAGCAGTTCTTC.

This CDR3 reads CASSLGLGTGLDGYTF. The CDR3 bases are TGTGCCAGCAGCTTGGGGTTGGGGACTGGGCTCGATGGCTACACCTTC. The chain combines TRBV5-4 with TRBJ1-2, with a possible D match to TRBD1 (5 bases). The ends were cut back, 0 bases at V and 6 bases at J, with 18 bases in the middle. Germline assignment: CDR1 SGHNT and CDR2 YYREEE (reference sequence). This CDR3 spans 16 amino acids.

V usage is TRBV28 and J usage is TRBJ1-5, with 9 bases lining up with TRBD1. With 4 bases clipped from V and 5 bases from J, the junction kept 3 bases outside the gene matches. Germline CDR1 MDHEN, CDR2 SYDVKM. This CDR3 is 14 amino acids long. CDR3 protein: CASSSGQGDQPQHF. Here the CDR3 DNA reads TGTGCCAGCAGTTCGGGACAGGGAGATCAGCCCCAGCATTTT.

CDR3 residues: CASSLDPGADTEAFF. CDR3 DNA sequence: TGCGCCAGCAGCTTGGATCCAGGGGCGGACACTGAAGCTTTCTTT. This chain uses TRBV5-1 with TRBJ1-1; possibly TRBD1 for D (6 bases). Trimming removed 0 bases at V and 3 bases at J, with 12 bases between. The germline CDR1 and CDR2 sequences are SGHRS and YFSETQ. The CDR3 sequence is 15 residues long. The variable domain in full, with the rest retrieved from reference TRBV5-1 and TRBJ1-1, is KAGVTQTPRYLIKTRGQQVTLSCSPISGHRSVSWYQQTPGQGLQFLFEYFSETQRNKGNFPGRFSGRQFSNSRSEMNVSTLELGDSALYLCASSLDPGADTEAFFGQGTRLTVV.

This CDR3 is CASSYKTGSYEQYF. The CDR3, as DNA: TGTGCCAGCAGTTACAAGACAGGGTCCTACGAGCAGTACTTC. This chain uses TRBV6-6 with TRBJ2-7; 7 bases map to TRBD1. The CDR3 totals 14 residues. The V segment lost 2 bases and the J segment 1 base; nucleotides outside the gene matches: 2. Per the germline V gene, CDR1 is MNHNY and CDR2 is SVGAGI (reference sequence).

This clone has a single count. The chain employs TRBV5-8 and TRBJ2-4, with TRBD2 identical over 9 bases. Losses at the gene ends were 0 bases for V and 1 base for J; bases not matched to a gene: 2. This CDR3 is built from 16 residues. The germline gives CDR1 SGHTS, CDR2 YDEGEE. In DNA form, the CDR3 reads TGTGCCAGCAGCTTGGAAAGCGGGAGGGCCAAAAACATTCAGTACTTC. This gives the protein CASSLESGRAKNIQYF. The full variable domain, completed using reference TRBV5-8 and TRBJ2-4, is EAGVTQSPTHLIKTRGQQATLRCSPISGHTSVYWYQQALGLGLQFLLWYDEGEERNRGNFPPRFSGRQFPNYSSELNVNALELEDSALYLCASSLESGRAKNIQYFGAGTRLSVL.

The J gene is TRBJ2-2, the V gene TRBV7-9, with 13 bases identical to TRBD2. The germline V gene has CDR1 SEHNR and CDR2 FQNEAQ (reference sequence). Trimming at V came to 4 bases and at J to 5 bases, leaving 10 bases not matched to a gene. The length of the CDR3 is 18 residues. The chain's CDR3 is CASSYGLAGVSWTGELFF. The CDR3 DNA sequence: TGTGCCAGCAGCTACGGACTAGCGGGAGTTTCGTGGACCGGGGAGCTGTTTTTT.

In the case of this clone: Other nucleotide sequences in the sample specify the same CDR3. The chain has TRBV5-1 and TRBJ2-7; D may be TRBD1 (5 bases). In germline, CDR1 is SGHRS, CDR2 YFSETQ. V lost 0 bases to trimming and J lost 2 bases, with 9 bases between them. The CDR3 loop spans 14 amino acids. The CDR3 spells CASSLGQGAYEQYF. CDR3 nucleotides: TGCGCCAGCAGCTTGGGCCAGGGTGCCTACGAGCAGTACTTC.

The rearrangement links TRBV11-3 to TRBJ2-5; D not resolved. V lost 2 bases and J 1 base, leaving 8 bases between the germline ends. The germline V gene has CDR1 SGHNT and CDR2 YENEEA. The CDR3 has 14 residues. The CDR3 spells CASSLSVAQETQYF. The CDR3 region has the DNA TGTGCCAGCAGCTTATCGGTCGCCCAAGAGACCCAGTACTTC.

Remarks on this clone: A read error may account for a junction end that differs from germline. This chain links TRBV7-7 with TRBJ2-1; TRBD2 agrees at 9 bases. Germline V gene data show CDR1 as SSHAT and CDR2 as FNYEAQ (reference sequence). The CDR3 is 15 amino acids. CDR3 loop: CASSLGLANYNEQFF. CDR3 nucleotide sequence: TGTGCTAGCAGCTTAGGACTAGCGAACTACAATGAGCAGTTCTTC.

For the CDR3, the DNA is TGTGCCAGCAGCCAAGGAGGGGGGCTCGACATGAGCTCCTACGAGCAGTACTTC. Translated: CASSQGGGLDMSSYEQYF. The rearrangement joins TRBV4-2 to TRBJ2-7; D possibly uses TRBD1 or TRBD2 (6 bases each). V lost 1 base to trimming and J lost 0 bases, with 19 bases between them. Germline V lookup: CDR1 LGHNA, CDR2 YNFKEQ. The CDR3 extends over 18 amino acids.

The gene calls are TRBV7-2 and TRBJ2-3; D unresolved. The CDR3 consists of 13 residues. The V end was cut by 1 base, the J end by 4 bases, with 6 bases between. The germline V gene encodes CDR1 SGHTA and CDR2 FQGNSA. This CDR3 is CASSLDLPDTQYF. The CDR3 DNA follows: TGTGCCAGCAGCTTAGACCTCCCAGATACGCAGTATTTT.

This clone has more than one count but fewer than ten. CDR3 nucleotides: TGTGCCTGGAGACAGACCTACGAGCAGTACTTC. As protein: CAWRQTYEQYF. The chain is built from TRBV30 and TRBJ2-7; D gene ambiguous. In germline, CDR1 is GTSNPN, CDR2 SVGIG (reference sequence). V lost 3 bases and J lost 2, with 5 bases in between. The length of the CDR3 is 11 residues.

The V and J genes are TRBV18 and TRBJ1-1, with D unresolved. V lost 6 bases and J 3 bases, leaving 14 bases between the germline ends. Germline CDR1 and CDR2: KGHSH and LQKENI. This CDR3 is 14 amino acids long. The CDR3 loop is CASSPWGGDTEAFF. DNA of the CDR3: TGTGCCAGCTCCCCCTGGGGTGGGGACACTGAAGCTTTCTTT.

The chain combines TRBV2 with TRBJ2-7; 10 bases are a match to TRBD2. This CDR3 has 15 residues. Trimming took 2 bases from V and 6 from J; bases not matched to a gene: 7. Germline assignment: CDR1 SNHLY and CDR2 FYNNEI. DNA for the CDR3: TGTGCCAGCAGTGAATTGGGTAGCGGGAGGTCCGAGCAGTACTTC. Translating it yields CASSELGSGRSEQYF. The variable domain in full, completed from reference TRBV2 and TRBJ2-7, reads EPEVTQTPSHQVTQMGQEVILRCVPISNHLYFYWYRQILGQKVEFLVSFYNNEISEKSEIFDDQFSVERPDGSNFTLKIRSTKLEDSAMYFCASSELGSGRSEQYFGPGTRLTVT.

J is TRBJ2-2 and V is TRBV20-1; D unclear. The V and J ends lost 6 bases and 7 bases respectively, with 6 bases between them. The CDR3 covers 10 residues. Germline CDR1 and CDR2: DFQATT and SNEGSKA (reference sequence). The CDR3 reads CSADGGELFF. The CDR3 DNA is TGCAGTGCGGACGGCGGGGAGCTGTTTTTT.

The V call is TRBV9, the J call TRBJ2-3; the match to TRBD2 covers 11 bases. Germline V CDR1 and CDR2: SGDLS, YYNGEE. The CDR3 consists of 15 residues. Unmatched junction bases numbered 4, after V lost 3 bases and J lost 4 bases. The CDR3: CASSAGTSGSDTQYF. The CDR3 nucleotides read TGTGCCAGCAGCGCCGGGACTAGCGGTTCAGATACGCAGTATTTT.

The chain uses TRBV6-5 and TRBJ1-1, with unresolved D. In germline, CDR1 is MNHEY, CDR2 SVGAGI. The V end lost 6 bases, the J end lost 0 bases, and 11 bases lay between the germline ends. The CDR3 loop spans 14 amino acids. The CDR3 protein is CASSSRHLNTEAFF. The DNA of the CDR3 is TGTGCCAGCAGCTCACGGCATTTGAACACTGAAGCTTTCTTT.

The chain combines TRBV27 with TRBJ1-5, with D maybe TRBD1 (6 bases). Trimming left V 7 bases short and J 4 bases short, with 14 bases between. From germline, CDR1 is MNHEY and CDR2 SMNVEV (reference sequence). This CDR3 contains 14 residues. Here the CDR3 DNA reads TGTGCCAGCAAACGGACAGCGACAAATCAGCCCCAGCATTTT. It specifies CASKRTATNQPQHF.

This sequence joins TRBV5-4 and TRBJ2-1; no reliable D call. Trimming removed 1 base at V and 1 base at J, with 9 bases between. This CDR3 contains 15 residues. CDR1 SGHNT and CDR2 YYREEE come from the germline V gene (reference sequence). CDR3 protein: CASSLRRISYNEQFF. The CDR3 DNA reads as TGTGCCAGCAGCTTGCGTCGGATTTCCTACAATGAGCAGTTCTTC.

The chain joins TRBV4-2 to TRBJ2-2, with 9 bases identical to TRBD2. CDR3 length equals 16 residues. With V trimmed by 1 base and J by 0 bases, 0 bases remained unmatched. Looked up from germline, CDR1 is LGHNA and CDR2 is YNFKEQ. The CDR3 sequence: CASSQASGTNTGELFF. The DNA for the CDR3 is TGTGCCAGCAGCCAAGCTAGCGGGACGAACACCGGGGAGCTGTTTTTT.

The genes are TRBV5-5 and TRBJ1-1; a weak D match, TRBD1 (6 bases). The CDR3 runs 13 residues. V lost 1 base and J lost 4, with 8 bases in between. Germline V lookup: CDR1 SGHKS, CDR2 YYEKEE (reference sequence). Written as DNA, the CDR3 is TGTGCCAGCAGCTTGCGGGGGCTCACTGAAGCTTTCTTT. Its translation: CASSLRGLTEAFF.

The chain combines TRBV9 with TRBJ2-2, with a weak D call TRBD2 (5 bases). Germline values: CDR1 SGDLS, CDR2 YYNGEE. This CDR3 contains 15 residues. The ends were cut back, 2 bases at V and 5 bases at J, with 13 bases in the middle. The CDR3 DNA follows: TGTGCCAGCAGCGTCGGACTTGGAGGTACCGGGGAGCTGTTTTTT. Translated: CASSVGLGGTGELFF.

V usage is TRBV6-5 and J usage is TRBJ1-1; D gene ambiguous. CDR1 and CDR2 from the germline V gene are MNHEY and SVGAGI. V was trimmed by 1 base and J by 4 bases, leaving 7 bases between them. The CDR3 is 13 amino acids. The CDR3 sequence: CASSYFQLTEAFF. In DNA form, the CDR3 reads TGTGCCAGCAGTTACTTCCAGCTCACTGAAGCTTTCTTT.

The rearrangement links TRBV18 to TRBJ2-2, with 8 bases lining up with TRBD2. The CDR3 covers 17 residues. Germline V lookup: CDR1 KGHSH, CDR2 LQKENI. The trim removed 6 bases at V and 0 bases at J, leaving 9 bases unmatched. The CDR3 DNA reads as TGTGCCAGCTCGCCCCTATCGGGACTAGCGAACACCGGGGAGCTGTTTTTT. It encodes CASSPLSGLANTGELFF.

The chain is built from TRBV5-5 and TRBJ1-6, with TRBD1 identical over 8 bases. The CDR3 covers 14 residues. Trimming took 4 bases from V and 7 from J; bases not matched to a gene: 4. Per the germline V gene, CDR1 is SGHKS and CDR2 is YYEKEE (reference sequence). CDR3: CASSNGQGNSPLHF. CDR3 nucleotides: TGTGCCAGCAGCAACGGACAGGGCAATTCACCCCTCCACTTT. The full variable domain, rest sourced from reference TRBV5-5 and TRBJ1-6, is DAGVTQSPTHLIKTRGQQVTLRCSPISGHKSVSWYQQVLGQGPQFIFQYYEKEERGRGNFPDRFSARQFPNYSSELNVNALLLGDSALYLCASSNGQGNSPLHFGNGTRLTVT.

This clone was seen just once. The rearrangement joins TRBV11-2 to TRBJ2-3; 11 positions match TRBD2. The CDR3 loop spans 16 amino acids. The junction had 8 bases not matched to a gene; V was cut back by 5 bases and J by 4 bases. Germline V lookup: CDR1 SGHAT, CDR2 FQNNGV. CDR3 loop: CASSGRLAGYPDTQYF. The CDR3 bases are TGTGCCAGCAGCGGGCGACTAGCGGGATACCCAGATACGCAGTATTTT.